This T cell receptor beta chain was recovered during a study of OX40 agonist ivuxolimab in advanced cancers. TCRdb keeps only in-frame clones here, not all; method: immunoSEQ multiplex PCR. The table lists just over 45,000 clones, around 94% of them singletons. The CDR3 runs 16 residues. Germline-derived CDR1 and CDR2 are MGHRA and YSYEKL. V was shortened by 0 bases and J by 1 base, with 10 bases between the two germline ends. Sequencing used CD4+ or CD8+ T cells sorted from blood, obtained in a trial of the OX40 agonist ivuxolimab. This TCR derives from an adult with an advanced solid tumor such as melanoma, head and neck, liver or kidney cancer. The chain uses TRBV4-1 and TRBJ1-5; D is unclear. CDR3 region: CASSQEWRGSNQPQHF. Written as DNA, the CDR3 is TGCGCCAGCAGCCAAGAATGGCGAGGGAGCAATCAGCCCCAGCATTTT.